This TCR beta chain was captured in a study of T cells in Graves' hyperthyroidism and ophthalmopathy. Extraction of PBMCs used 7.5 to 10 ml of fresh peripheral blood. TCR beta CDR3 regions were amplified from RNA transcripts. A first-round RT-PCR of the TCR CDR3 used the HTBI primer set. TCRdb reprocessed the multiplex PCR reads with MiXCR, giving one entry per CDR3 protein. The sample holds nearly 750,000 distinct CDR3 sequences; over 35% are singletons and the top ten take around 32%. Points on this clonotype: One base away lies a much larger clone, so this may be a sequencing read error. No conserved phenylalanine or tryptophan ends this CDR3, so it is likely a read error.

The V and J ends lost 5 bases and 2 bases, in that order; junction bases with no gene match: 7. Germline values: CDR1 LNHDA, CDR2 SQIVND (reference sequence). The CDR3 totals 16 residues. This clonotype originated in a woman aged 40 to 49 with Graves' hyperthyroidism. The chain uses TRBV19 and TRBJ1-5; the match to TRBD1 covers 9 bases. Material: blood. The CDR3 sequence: CASSRQGGGGNQPQHL. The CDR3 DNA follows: TGTGCCAGTAGTCGACAGGGGGGGGGTGGCAATCAGCCCCAGCATCTT.